The 13 T cell receptor beta chains presented below share a single source sample, sequenced in a study of CD8 T cells in Susac syndrome. Random-hexamer reverse transcription was applied to roughly 0.5 to 1 ug RNA. TCRdb reanalysed the immunoSEQ multiplex PCR reads using MiXCR and keeps one entry per CDR3 protein. The sample gives 150,000 or so distinct CDR3 sequences, 85% to 95% of which show up once; approximately 0.17% is in the top ten. The sample comprised CD4+ T cells from PBMCs. The receptors here all came from a human donor with Susac syndrome.

V gene TRBV18 combines with J gene TRBJ2-3, with unresolved D. This CDR3 contains 13 residues. The V end lost 2 bases, the J end lost 6 bases, and 9 bases lay between the germline ends. Germline V lookup: CDR1 KGHSH, CDR2 LQKENI. This chain's CDR3 is CASSPGTDDTQYF. The DNA of the CDR3 is TGTGCCAGCTCACCAGGAACAGATGATACGCAGTATTTT.

This rearrangement joins TRBV25-1 to TRBJ2-7, with a weak D call TRBD2 (5 bases). Germline CDR1 MGHDK, CDR2 SYGVNS. Trimming pared 5 bases from V and 2 bases from J, leaving 19 bases between. This CDR3 spans 16 amino acids. The CDR3, as DNA: TGTGCCAGCAGTTCCCCCTGGGAGCGTTATCCCTACGAGCAGTACTTC. Protein sequence: CASSSPWERYPYEQYF.

The chain recombines TRBV12-3 or TRBV12-4 with TRBJ2-4, with D possibly being TRBD1 (6 bases). V was pared by 2 bases and J by 2 bases, with 7 bases between. This CDR3 region has 14 residues. CDR3 coding DNA: TGTGCCAGCAGTTTATGGGGGCCCAAAAACATTCAGTACTTC. It yields the protein CASSLWGPKNIQYF.

Only one count was recorded for this clonotype. The CDR3, as DNA: TGCAGTGCTAGTGGGGACAGGTCATCCCCTGGGCGGTCCTACGAGCAGTACTTC. Translated: CSASGDRSSPGRSYEQYF. V and J are TRBV20-1 and TRBJ2-7; 8 nucleotides line up with TRBD1. Germline V CDR1 and CDR2: DFQATT, SNEGSKA (reference sequence). The CDR3 covers 18 residues. V gave up 3 bases and J gave up 1 base; unmatched junction bases: 17.

This clonotype has a single count. V gene TRBV20-1 combines with J gene TRBJ2-7; either TRBD1 or TRBD2 may fit D (5 bases each). Germline V CDR1 and CDR2: DFQATT, SNEGSKA (reference sequence). The germline V and J ends were trimmed by 0 bases and 2 bases, with 14 bases remaining between them. The CDR3 runs to 15 residues. For the CDR3, the DNA is TGCAGTGCTAGAGATGAGGGGCGGAGGACCTACGAGCAGTACTTC. Residues: CSARDEGRRTYEQYF.

In DNA, the CDR3 is TGTGCCGGGGGTAGGGGGGTGAACACTGAAGCTTTCTTT. This encodes CAGGRGVNTEAFF. The chain combines TRBV5-4 with TRBJ1-1, with D tentatively TRBD1 (6 bases). The CDR3 runs to 13 residues. Germline lookup yields CDR1 SGHNT and CDR2 YYREEE (reference sequence). V dropped 10 bases and J dropped 0 bases, with 13 bases sitting between them.

This clonotype was seen just once. The V and J genes are TRBV12-3 or TRBV12-4 and TRBJ1-1; D is uncertain. V was shortened by 6 bases and J by 2 bases, with 13 bases between the two germline ends. The CDR3 runs 14 residues. The CDR3: CASRQGFPNTEAFF. DNA of the CDR3: TGTGCCAGCAGGCAAGGATTCCCAAACACTGAAGCTTTCTTT.

The chain recombines TRBV21-1 with TRBJ2-7. TRBV21-1 is recorded as a pseudogene. The CDR3 contains 17 residues. For the CDR3, the DNA is TGTGCCAGCAGCAAAGTGGTGCCTACAGTACCATACTACGAGCAGTACTTC. Translated, it gives CASSKVVPTVPYYEQYF.

The V gene is TRBV3-1, the J gene TRBJ2-7, with D uncertain. Trimming pared 0 bases from V and 3 bases from J, leaving 15 bases between. Per germline, CDR1 LGHDT and CDR2 YNNKEL (reference sequence). The length of the CDR3 is 16 residues. The CDR3 sequence: CASSQDFTVLDYEQYF. The CDR3 bases are TGTGCCAGCAGCCAAGACTTCACAGTACTCGACTACGAGCAGTACTTC.

V usage is TRBV5-1 and J usage is TRBJ1-3, with D unclear. There are 14 residues in the CDR3. V was clipped by 4 bases and J by 8 bases, with 16 bases between them. Germline lookup yields CDR1 SGHRS and CDR2 YFSETQ. The chain's CDR3 is CASSPGSQSDTIYF. The DNA of the CDR3 is TGCGCCAGCAGCCCCGGATCTCAGTCGGACACCATATATTTT.

The chain carries TRBV6-2 or TRBV6-3 and TRBJ2-3; 10 bases align to TRBD2. This CDR3 is built from 16 residues. With 6 bases clipped from V and 7 bases from J, the junction kept 13 bases outside the gene matches. Germline CDR1 reads MNHEY; CDR2 reads SVGEGT. This CDR3 reads CASRGAGTSAANTQYF. The CDR3 bases are TGTGCCAGCAGAGGAGCCGGGACTAGCGCAGCAAATACGCAGTATTTT.

This chain links TRBV20-1 with TRBJ1-1; no reliable D call. CDR3 size: 14 residues. The V end lost 8 bases, the J end lost 0 bases, and 16 bases lay between the germline ends. Per the germline V gene, CDR1 is DFQATT and CDR2 is SNEGSKA (reference sequence). This CDR3 reads CSTSRPLMNTEAFF. CDR3 in DNA: TGCAGTACCTCACGGCCTCTCATGAACACTGAAGCTTTCTTT.

The CDR3 nucleotides read TGTGCCAGCAGCTTAATCGGACTAGCGGGGGACAAAGAGACCCAGTACTTC. This translates into CASSLIGLAGDKETQYF. The V call is TRBV7-2, the J call TRBJ2-5; TRBD2 matches at 13 bases. V trimming: 2 bases; J trimming: 3 bases; junction bases outside the gene matches: 6. CDR1 and CDR2 (germline): SGHTA, FQGNSA. The CDR3 length is 17 residues.